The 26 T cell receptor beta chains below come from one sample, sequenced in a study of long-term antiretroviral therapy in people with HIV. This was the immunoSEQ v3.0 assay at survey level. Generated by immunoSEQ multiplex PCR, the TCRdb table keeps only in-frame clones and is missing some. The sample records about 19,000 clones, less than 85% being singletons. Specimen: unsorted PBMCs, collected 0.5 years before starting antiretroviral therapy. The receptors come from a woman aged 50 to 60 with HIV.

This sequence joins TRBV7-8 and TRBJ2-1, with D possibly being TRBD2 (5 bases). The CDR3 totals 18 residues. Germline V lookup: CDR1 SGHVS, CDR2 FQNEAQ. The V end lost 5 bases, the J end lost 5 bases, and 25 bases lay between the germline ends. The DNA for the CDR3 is TGTGCCAGCAGCCGTGGGAGCGGTGAGACTTTTCTACACAATGAGCAGTTCTTC. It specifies CASSRGSGETFLHNEQFF.

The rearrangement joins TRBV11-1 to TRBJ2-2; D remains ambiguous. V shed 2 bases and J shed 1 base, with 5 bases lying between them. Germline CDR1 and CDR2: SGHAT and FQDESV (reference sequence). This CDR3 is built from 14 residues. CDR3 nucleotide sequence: TGTGCCAGCAGCTTATGGCGGAACACCGGGGAGCTGTTTTTT. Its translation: CASSLWRNTGELFF.

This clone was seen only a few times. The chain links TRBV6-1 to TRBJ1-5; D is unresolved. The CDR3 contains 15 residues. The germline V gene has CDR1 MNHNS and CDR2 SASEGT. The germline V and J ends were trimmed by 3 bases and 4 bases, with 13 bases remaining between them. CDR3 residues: CASSEIPTGNQPQHF. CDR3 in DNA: TGTGCCAGCAGTGAGATCCCGACTGGTAATCAGCCCCAGCATTTT.

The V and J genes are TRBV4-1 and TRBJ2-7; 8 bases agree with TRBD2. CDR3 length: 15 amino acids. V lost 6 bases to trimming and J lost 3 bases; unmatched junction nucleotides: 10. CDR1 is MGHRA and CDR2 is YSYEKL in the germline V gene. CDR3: CASSLMRGADYEQYF. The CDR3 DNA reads TGCGCCAGCAGTCTAATGCGGGGGGCAGACTACGAGCAGTACTTC.

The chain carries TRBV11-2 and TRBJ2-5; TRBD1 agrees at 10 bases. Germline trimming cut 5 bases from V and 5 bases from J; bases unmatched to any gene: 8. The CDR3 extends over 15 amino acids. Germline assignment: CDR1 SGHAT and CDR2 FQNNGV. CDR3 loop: CASSQRQGARETQYF. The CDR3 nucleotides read TGTGCCAGCAGCCAGAGACAGGGGGCGAGGGAGACCCAGTACTTC.

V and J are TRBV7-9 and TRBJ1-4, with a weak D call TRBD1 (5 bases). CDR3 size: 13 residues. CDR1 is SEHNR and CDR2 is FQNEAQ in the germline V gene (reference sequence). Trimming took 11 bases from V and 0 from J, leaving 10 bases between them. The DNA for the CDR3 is TGTGCCCTTGGGGGGGCAACTAATGAAAAACTGTTTTTT. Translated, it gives CALGGATNEKLFF.

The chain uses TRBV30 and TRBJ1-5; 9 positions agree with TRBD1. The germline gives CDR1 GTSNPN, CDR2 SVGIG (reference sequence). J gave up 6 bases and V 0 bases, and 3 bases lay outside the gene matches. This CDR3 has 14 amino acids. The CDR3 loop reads CAWSVQGAGQPQHF. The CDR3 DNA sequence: TGTGCCTGGAGTGTACAGGGGGCCGGTCAGCCCCAGCATTTT.

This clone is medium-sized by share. The CDR3 region is CASSIRASPQGYTF. CDR3 nucleotides: TGTGCCAGCAGCATCCGGGCTTCCCCCCAAGGCTACACCTTC. The genes are TRBV5-4 and TRBJ1-2; D is uncertain. The CDR3 loop spans 14 amino acids. In germline, CDR1 is SGHNT, CDR2 YYREEE (reference sequence). The V and J ends lost 4 bases and 8 bases respectively, with 18 bases between them.

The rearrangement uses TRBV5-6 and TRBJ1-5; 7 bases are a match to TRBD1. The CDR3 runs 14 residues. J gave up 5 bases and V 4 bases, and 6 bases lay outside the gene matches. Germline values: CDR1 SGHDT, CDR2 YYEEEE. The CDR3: CASSAAGGYQPQHF. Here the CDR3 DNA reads TGTGCCAGCAGCGCCGCAGGGGGGTATCAGCCCCAGCATTTT.

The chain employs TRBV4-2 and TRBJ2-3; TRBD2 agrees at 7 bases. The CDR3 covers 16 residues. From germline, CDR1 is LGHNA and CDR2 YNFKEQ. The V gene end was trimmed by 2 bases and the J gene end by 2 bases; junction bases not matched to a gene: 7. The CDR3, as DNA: TGTGCCAGCAGCCAAACGGCTAGCGGAGACACAGATACGCAGTATTTT. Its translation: CASSQTASGDTDTQYF.

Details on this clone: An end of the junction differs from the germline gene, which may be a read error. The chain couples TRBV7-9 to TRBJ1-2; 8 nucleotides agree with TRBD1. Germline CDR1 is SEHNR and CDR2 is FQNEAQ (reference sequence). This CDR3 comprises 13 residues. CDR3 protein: CASSDRGGGDYTF. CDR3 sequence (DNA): TGCGCCAGCAGCGACAGGGGAGGAGGCGACTACACCTTC.

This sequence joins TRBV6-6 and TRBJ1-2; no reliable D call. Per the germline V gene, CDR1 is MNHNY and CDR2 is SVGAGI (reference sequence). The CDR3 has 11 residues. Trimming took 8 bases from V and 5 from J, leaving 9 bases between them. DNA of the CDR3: TGTGCCAGCGAGGCAGGATATGGCTACACCTTC. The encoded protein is CASEAGYGYTF.

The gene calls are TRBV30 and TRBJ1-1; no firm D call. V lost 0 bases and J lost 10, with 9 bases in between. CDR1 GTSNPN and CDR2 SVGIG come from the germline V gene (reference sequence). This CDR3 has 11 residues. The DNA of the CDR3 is TGTGCCTGGAGTGTGTACTTTGGAGCTTTCTTT. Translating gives CAWSVYFGAFF.

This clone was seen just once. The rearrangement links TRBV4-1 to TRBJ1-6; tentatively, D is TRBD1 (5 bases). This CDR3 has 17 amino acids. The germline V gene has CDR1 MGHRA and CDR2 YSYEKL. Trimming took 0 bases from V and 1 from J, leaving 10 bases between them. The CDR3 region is CASSQEFGGSYNSPLHF. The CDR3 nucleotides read TGCGCCAGCAGCCAAGAATTTGGGGGATCCTATAATTCACCCCTCCACTTT.

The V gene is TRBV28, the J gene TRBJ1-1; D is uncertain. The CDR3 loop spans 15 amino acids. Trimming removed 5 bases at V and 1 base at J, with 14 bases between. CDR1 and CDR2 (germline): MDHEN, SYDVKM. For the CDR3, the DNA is TGTGCCAGCAGTCGGGGAGGAGAGCAGAACACTGAAGCTTTCTTT. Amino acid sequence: CASSRGGEQNTEAFF.

Here the CDR3 reads CASSMESSYNSPLHF. The CDR3 DNA sequence: TGTGCCAGTAGTATGGAGAGCTCCTATAATTCACCCCTCCACTTT. The genes are TRBV19 and TRBJ1-6; D gene unclear. Germline lookup yields CDR1 LNHDA and CDR2 SQIVND (reference sequence). CDR3 length equals 15 residues. Trimming pared 3 bases from V and 0 bases from J, leaving 6 bases between.

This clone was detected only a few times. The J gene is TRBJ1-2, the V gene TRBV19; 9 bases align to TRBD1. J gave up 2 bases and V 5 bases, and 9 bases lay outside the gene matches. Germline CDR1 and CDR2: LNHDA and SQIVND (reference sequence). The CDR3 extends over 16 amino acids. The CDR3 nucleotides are TGTGCCAGTAGTCCCCTCACAGGGGGCAAAAACTATGGCTACACCTTC. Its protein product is CASSPLTGGKNYGYTF.

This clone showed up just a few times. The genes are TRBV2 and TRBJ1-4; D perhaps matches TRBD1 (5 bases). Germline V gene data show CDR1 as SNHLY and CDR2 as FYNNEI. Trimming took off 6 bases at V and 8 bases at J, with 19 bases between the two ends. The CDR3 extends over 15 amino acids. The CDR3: CASRRGGVFDEKLFF. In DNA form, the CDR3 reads TGTGCCAGCAGGCGGGGCGGGGTTTTCGACGAAAAACTGTTTTTT.

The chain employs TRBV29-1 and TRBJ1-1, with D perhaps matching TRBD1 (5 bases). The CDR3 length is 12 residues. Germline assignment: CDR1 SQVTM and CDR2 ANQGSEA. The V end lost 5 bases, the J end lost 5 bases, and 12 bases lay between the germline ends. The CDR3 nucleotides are TGCAGCGTTCGTCGGGGGGGTACTGAAGCTTTCTTT. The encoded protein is CSVRRGGTEAFF.

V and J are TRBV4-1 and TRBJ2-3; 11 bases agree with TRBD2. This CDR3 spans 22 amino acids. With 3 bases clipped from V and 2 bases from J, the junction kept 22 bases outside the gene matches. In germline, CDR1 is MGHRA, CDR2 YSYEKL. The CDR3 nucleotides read TGCGCCAGCAGCCACCGATCGATGTTAGGAGCTAGCGGGGGGTATCCCACAGATACGCAGTATTTT. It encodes CASSHRSMLGASGGYPTDTQYF.

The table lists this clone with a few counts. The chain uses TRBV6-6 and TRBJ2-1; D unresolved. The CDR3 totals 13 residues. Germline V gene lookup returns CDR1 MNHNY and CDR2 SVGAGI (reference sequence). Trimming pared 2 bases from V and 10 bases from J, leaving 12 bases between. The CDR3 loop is CASSYAALPEQFF. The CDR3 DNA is TGTGCCAGCAGTTACGCCGCGCTGCCGGAGCAGTTCTTC.

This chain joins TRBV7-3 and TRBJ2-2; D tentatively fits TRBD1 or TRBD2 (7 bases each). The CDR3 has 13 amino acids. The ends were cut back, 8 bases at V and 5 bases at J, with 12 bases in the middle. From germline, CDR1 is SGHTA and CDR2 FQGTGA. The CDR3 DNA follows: TGTGCCAGCCGACAGGGAGGGACCGGGGAGCTGTTTTTT. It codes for CASRQGGTGELFF. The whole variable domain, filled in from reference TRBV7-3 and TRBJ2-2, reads GAGVSQTPSNKVTEKGKYVELRCDPISGHTALYWYRQSLGQGPEFLIYFQGTGAADDSGLPNDRFFAVRPEGSVSTLKIQRTERGDSAVYLCASRQGGTGELFFGEGSRLTVL.

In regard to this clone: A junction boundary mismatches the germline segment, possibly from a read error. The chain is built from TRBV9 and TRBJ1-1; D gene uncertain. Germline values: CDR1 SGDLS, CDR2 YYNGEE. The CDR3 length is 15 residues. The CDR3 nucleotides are TGTGCCAGCAGCGCCCTAACCATCCTGACGGGCGAAGGTTTCTTT. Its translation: CASSALTILTGEGFF.

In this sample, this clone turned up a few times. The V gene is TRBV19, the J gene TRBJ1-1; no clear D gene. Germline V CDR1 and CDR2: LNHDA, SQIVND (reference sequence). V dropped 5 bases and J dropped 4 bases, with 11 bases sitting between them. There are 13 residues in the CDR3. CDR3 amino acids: CASSDQWFTEAFF. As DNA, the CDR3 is TGTGCCAGTAGTGATCAGTGGTTCACTGAAGCTTTCTTT.

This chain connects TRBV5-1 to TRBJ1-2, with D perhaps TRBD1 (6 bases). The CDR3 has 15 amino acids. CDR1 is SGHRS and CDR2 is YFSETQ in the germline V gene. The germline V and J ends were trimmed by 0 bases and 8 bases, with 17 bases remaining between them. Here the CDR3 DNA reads TGCGCCAGCAGCTTGGCCTCAGGGGAGATTAACGGCTACACCTTC. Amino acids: CASSLASGEINGYTF.

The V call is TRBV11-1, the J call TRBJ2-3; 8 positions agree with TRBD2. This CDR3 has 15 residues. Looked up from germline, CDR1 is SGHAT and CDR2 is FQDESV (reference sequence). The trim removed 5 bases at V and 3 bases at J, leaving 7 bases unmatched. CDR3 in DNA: TGTGCCAGCAGCCTGCCGGGACTAGGAACAGATACGCAGTATTTT. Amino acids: CASSLPGLGTDTQYF. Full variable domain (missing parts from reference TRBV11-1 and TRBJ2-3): EAEVAQSPRYKITEKSQAVAFWCDPISGHATLYWYRQILGQGPELLVQFQDESVVDDSQLPKDRFSAERLKGVDSTLKIQPAELGDSAMYLCASSLPGLGTDTQYFGPGTRLTVL.